Given below is one T cell receptor beta chain in context. This same CDR3 is encoded by further DNA sequences in the sample. Primers included in the PCR were 60 Vbeta and 13 Jbeta primers. This table comes from immunoSEQ multiplex PCR, and its TCRdb copy is limited to in-frame clones, with some not included. Of around 200,000 clones in the sample, 80% were seen once. Germline lookup yields CDR1 SGHRS and CDR2 YFSETQ. Trimming cost V 0 bases and J 1 base, with 4 bases left between them. The CDR3 is 13 amino acids. The data derive from a study of cytomegalovirus exposure and HLA in healthy donors. The sequence was obtained from a boy younger than 18 in good health and CMV-seronegative. Sequenced input: PBMCs. V and J are TRBV5-1 and TRBJ1-1; D remains ambiguous. Here the CDR3 DNA reads TGCGCCAGCAGCTTGGCAGGGAACACTGAAGCTTTCTTT. Its translation is CASSLAGNTEAFF.